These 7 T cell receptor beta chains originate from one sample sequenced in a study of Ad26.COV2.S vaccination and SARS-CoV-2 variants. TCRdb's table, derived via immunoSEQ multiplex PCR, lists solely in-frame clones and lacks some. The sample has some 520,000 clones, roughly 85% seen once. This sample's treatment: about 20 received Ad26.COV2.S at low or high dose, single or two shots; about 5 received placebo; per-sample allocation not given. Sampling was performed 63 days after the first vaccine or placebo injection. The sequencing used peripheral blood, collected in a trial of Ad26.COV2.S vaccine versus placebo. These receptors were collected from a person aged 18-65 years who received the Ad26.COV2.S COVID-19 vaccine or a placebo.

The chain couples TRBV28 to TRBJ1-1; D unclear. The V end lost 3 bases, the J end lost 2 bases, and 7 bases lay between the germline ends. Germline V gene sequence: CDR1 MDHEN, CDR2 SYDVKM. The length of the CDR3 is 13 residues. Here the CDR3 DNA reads TGTGCCAGCAGTTTCTCCAGAAACACTGAAGCTTTCTTT. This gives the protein CASSFSRNTEAFF.

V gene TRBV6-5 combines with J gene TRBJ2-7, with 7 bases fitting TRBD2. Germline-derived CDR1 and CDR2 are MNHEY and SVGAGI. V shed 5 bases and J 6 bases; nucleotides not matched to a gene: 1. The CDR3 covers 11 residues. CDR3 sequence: CASSTGGEQYF. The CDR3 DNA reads TGTGCCAGCAGTACGGGGGGCGAGCAGTACTTC.

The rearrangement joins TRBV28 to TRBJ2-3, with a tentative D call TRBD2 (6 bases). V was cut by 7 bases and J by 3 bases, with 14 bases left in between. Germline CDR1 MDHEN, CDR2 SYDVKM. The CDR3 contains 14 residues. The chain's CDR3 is CASTASGETDTQYF. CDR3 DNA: TGTGCCAGCACCGCGTCGGGGGAAACAGATACGCAGTATTTT. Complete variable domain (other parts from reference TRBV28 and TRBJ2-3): DVKVTQSSRYLVKRTGEKVFLECVQDMDHENMFWYRQDPGLGLRLIYFSYDVKMKEKGDIPEGYSVSREKKERFSLILESASTNQTSMYLCASTASGETDTQYFGPGTRLTVL.

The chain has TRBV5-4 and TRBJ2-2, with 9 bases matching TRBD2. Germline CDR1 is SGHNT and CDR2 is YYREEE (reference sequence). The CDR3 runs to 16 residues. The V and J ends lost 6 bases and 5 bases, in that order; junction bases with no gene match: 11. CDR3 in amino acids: CASTRPTSGSTGELFF. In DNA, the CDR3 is TGTGCCAGCACCCGACCGACTAGCGGATCTACCGGGGAGCTGTTTTTT.

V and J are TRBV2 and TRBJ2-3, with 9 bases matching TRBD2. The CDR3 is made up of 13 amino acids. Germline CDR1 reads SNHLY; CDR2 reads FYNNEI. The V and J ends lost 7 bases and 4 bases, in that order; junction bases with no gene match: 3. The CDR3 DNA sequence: TGTGCCAGCACCCGACTAGCGGCAGATACGCAGTATTTT. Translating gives CASTRLAADTQYF.

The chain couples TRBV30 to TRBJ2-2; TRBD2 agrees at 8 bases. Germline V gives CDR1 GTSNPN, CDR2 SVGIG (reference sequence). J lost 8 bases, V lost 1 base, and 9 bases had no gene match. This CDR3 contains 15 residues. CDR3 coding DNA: TGTGCCTGGAGTGGTCTAGCGGGTCGAAATGGGGAGCTGTTTTTT. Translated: CAWSGLAGRNGELFF.

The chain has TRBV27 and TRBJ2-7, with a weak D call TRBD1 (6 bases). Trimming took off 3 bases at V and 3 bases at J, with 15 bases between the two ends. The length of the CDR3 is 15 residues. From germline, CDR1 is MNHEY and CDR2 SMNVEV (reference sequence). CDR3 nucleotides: TGTGCCAGCAGTTTTGGAACAGGGTTGAGCTACGAGCAGTACTTC. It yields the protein CASSFGTGLSYEQYF.